This T cell receptor (beta chain) was recorded in a study of blood T cell repertoires in COVID-19. A Seattle source enrolled patients during active infection and followed them longitudinally. Assay used: immunoSEQ multiplex PCR; TCRdb lists only in-frame clones, some missing. Altogether 150,000 to 200,000 clones are present, about 81% being singletons, with the ten largest covering about 11%. In its sample, this clone was seen a few times. This CDR3 spans 12 amino acids. Trimming took off 5 bases at V and 9 bases at J, with 11 bases between the two ends. In germline, CDR1 is LNHDA, CDR2 SQIVND (reference sequence).

This receptor was identified in an elderly woman with COVID-19, enrolled during active disease. Sequencing was carried out using peripheral blood. This chain uses TRBV19 with TRBJ1-3; D is ambiguous. The CDR3 nucleotides read TGTGCCAGTAGTCAATTAGGGAGCACCATATATTTT. Translating gives CASSQLGSTIYF.